Listed below are T cell receptor beta chains from one sample, sequenced in a study of response to subunit inactivated influenza vaccine. One entry per CDR3 protein, called by TCRdb with MiXCR from the RT-PCR reads. In the table there are some 800,000 distinct CDR3 sequences, 21% of which are singletons. The input for sequencing was PBMCs from blood, taken less than 6 days after vaccination. All receptors derive from a man aged 50-60 years who received an inactivated influenza vaccine. CDR3s include the opening cysteine and the closing phenylalanine or tryptophan. The D gene is left open where the match is weak. Clone size, where shown, is once, few, many, or a class for clones that have expanded.

d_call	clone_size	v_call	j_call	cdr3_nt	cdr3_aa
TRBD1	-	TRBV12-3/TRBV12-4	TRBJ2-2	TGTGCCAGCAGTTTGGCCGGGACAGGGGGAACCGGGGAGCTGTTTTTT	CASSLAGTGGTGELFF
TRBD1	few	TRBV29-1	TRBJ2-1	TGCAGCGTTGCGGGACAGGGCCTCTACAATGAGCAGTTCTTC	CSVAGQGLYNEQFF
TRBD2	-	TRBV20-1	TRBJ2-7	TGCAGTGCTTCCGACTCTAGCGGTTACTACGAGCAGTACTTC	CSASDSSGYYEQYF
-	few	TRBV5-4	TRBJ1-1	TGTGCCAGCAGCTTGGGGTGGAGGACTGAAGCTTTCTTT	CASSLGWRTEAFF
-	few	TRBV7-3	TRBJ2-5	TGTGCCAGCAGCATGATGGGGGAGACCCAGTACTTC	CASSMMGETQYF
TRBD1	-	TRBV24-1	TRBJ1-2	TGTGCCACCAGCGGACAGGGTGGCTATGGCTACACCTTC	CATSGQGGYGYTF
TRBD2	-	TRBV5-1	TRBJ2-3	TGCGCCAGCAGCGTGGGACTAGCGGAAGGGACAGATACGCAGTATTTT	CASSVGLAEGTDTQYF
TRBD2	few	TRBV9	TRBJ2-3	TGTGCCAGCAGCGTTACCGGGACTAGCGGGCAGCATACGCAGTATTTT	CASSVTGTSGQHTQYF
-	-	TRBV7-9	TRBJ2-2	TGTGCCAGCAGTCCTAACACGGGACGCTCGAACACCGGGGAGCTGTTTTTT	CASSPNTGRSNTGELFF
TRBD1	few	TRBV5-1	TRBJ1-1	TGCGCCAGCAGCCCGGTAGGAACAGGGGACACTGAAGCTTTCTTT	CASSPVGTGDTEAFF
-	many	TRBV25-1	TRBJ2-2	TGTGCCAGCAGTAGAGAGGCAACGGGCGACACCGGGGAGCTGTTTTTT	CASSREATGDTGELFF
TRBD1	-	TRBV3-1	TRBJ1-4	TGTGCCAGCAGCCAAGATCTGGGGACAGCAAACGAAAAACTGTTTTTT	CASSQDLGTANEKLFF
-	few	TRBV7-2	TRBJ1-6	TGTGCCAGCAGCTTCAGTTCTAATTCACCCCTCCACTTT	CASSFSSNSPLHF
TRBD1	few	TRBV20-1	TRBJ1-1	TGCAGGGGGACAGGAGGAACTGAAGCTTTCTTT	CRGTGGTEAFF
TRBD1	-	TRBV12-5	TRBJ1-1	TGTGCTAGTGGTTCCCCGACAGGGAATAGAAAGGGCGAAGCTTTCTTT	CASGSPTGNRKGEAFF
TRBD1	few	TRBV4-3	TRBJ2-1	TGCGCCAGCAGCCTCCAACAGGGGAGCTACAATGAGCAGTTCTTC	CASSLQQGSYNEQFF
TRBD1	-	TRBV29-1	TRBJ2-2	TGCAGCGTTGCGGACAGGTTCCTCCGTAGGAGCGGGGAGCTGTTTTTT	CSVADRFLRRSGELFF